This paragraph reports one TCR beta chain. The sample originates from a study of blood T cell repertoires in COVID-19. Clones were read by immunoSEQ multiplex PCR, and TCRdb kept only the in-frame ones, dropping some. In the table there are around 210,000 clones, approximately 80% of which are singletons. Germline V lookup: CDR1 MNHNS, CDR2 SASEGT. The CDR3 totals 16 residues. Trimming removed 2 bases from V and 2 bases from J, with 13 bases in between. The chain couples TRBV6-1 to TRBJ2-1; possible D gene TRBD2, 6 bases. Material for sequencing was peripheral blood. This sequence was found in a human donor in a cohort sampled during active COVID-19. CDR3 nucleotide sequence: TGTGCCAGCAGTGAACTGGGAGTAGCGGCCTACAATGAGCAGTTCTTC. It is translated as CASSELGVAAYNEQFF.